A single T cell receptor beta chain is shown here with its context. Antigen specificity is unknown. This sample was included in a study of cytomegalovirus exposure and HLA in healthy donors. The data were produced by immunoSEQ multiplex PCR, yet TCRdb's version contains in-frame clones alone and is incomplete. The data show about 92,000 clones, approximately 95% seen once. Study-wide findings and caveats: The dataset shows that most TCR sequences were rare, while some public TCRs occurred in many donors. Some TCR beta chains (around 160 of them) were listed as cytomegalovirus-associated.

Germline CDR1 reads MNHEY; CDR2 reads SVGAGI. This CDR3 region has 16 residues. Trimming left V 0 bases short and J 7 bases short, with 16 bases between. This chain uses TRBV6-5 with TRBJ2-1; D unclear. The clonotype was recovered from a woman aged 25 to 45 in good health and CMV-seropositive. Sequences were obtained from PBMCs. The CDR3, as DNA: TGTGCCAGCAGTTACTCTTGGCCCGGAGTCGGTAATGAGCAGTTCTTC. Protein product: CASSYSWPGVGNEQFF.